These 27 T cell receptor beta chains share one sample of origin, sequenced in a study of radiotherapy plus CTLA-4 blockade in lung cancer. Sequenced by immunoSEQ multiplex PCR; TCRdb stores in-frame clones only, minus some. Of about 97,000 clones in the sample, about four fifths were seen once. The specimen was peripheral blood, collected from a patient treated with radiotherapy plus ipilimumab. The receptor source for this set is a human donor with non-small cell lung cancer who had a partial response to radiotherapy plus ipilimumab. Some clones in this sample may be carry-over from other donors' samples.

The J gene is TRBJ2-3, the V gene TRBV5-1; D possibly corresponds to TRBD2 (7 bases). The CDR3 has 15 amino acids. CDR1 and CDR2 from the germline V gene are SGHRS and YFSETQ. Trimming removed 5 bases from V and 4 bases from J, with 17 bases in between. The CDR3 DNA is TGCGCCAGCAGTTCCGTGGGGGGGGCGGCAGATACGCAGTATTTT. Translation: CASSSVGGAADTQYF.

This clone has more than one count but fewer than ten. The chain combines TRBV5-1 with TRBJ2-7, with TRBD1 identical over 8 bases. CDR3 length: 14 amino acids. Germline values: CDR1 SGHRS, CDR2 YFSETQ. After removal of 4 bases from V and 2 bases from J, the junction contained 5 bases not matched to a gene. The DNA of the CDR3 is TGCGCCAGCAGCACGCGACAGGGGACCTACGAGCAGTACTTC. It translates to CASSTRQGTYEQYF. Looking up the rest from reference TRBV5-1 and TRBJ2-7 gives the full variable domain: KAGVTQTPRYLIKTRGQQVTLSCSPISGHRSVSWYQQTPGQGLQFLFEYFSETQRNKGNFPGRFSGRQFSNSRSEMNVSTLELGDSALYLCASSTRQGTYEQYFGPGTRLTVT.

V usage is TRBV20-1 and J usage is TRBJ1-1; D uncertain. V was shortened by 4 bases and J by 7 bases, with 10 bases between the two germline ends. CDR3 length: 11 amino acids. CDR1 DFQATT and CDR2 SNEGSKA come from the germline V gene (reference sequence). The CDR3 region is CSATALGEAFF. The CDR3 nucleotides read TGCAGTGCTACCGCCCTAGGTGAAGCTTTCTTT.

The CDR3 here is CASSVFSGEQYF. The CDR3 bases are TGTGCCAGCAGCGTATTTAGCGGGGAGCAGTACTTC. The chain carries TRBV5-4 and TRBJ2-7; the match to TRBD2 covers 7 bases. V shed 4 bases and J 7 bases; nucleotides not matched to a gene: 5. Germline values: CDR1 SGHNT, CDR2 YYREEE (reference sequence). There are 12 residues in the CDR3.

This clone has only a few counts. The CDR3 DNA reads TGTGCCAGTAGTTTCGGGTTCTCTGGAAACACCATATATTTT. Its protein product is CASSFGFSGNTIYF. This sequence joins TRBV19 and TRBJ1-3, with unresolved D. V lost 5 bases, J lost 0 bases, and 8 bases lay in between. This CDR3 is 14 amino acids long. Germline CDR1 LNHDA, CDR2 SQIVND (reference sequence).

CDR3 amino acids: CASSLVGQASPEAFF. In DNA, the CDR3 is TGTGCCAGCAGCTTGGTAGGACAGGCGTCCCCTGAAGCTTTCTTT. The chain joins TRBV5-6 to TRBJ1-1, with 7 positions matching TRBD1. There are 15 residues in the CDR3. Germline loops: CDR1 SGHDT, CDR2 YYEEEE. The ends lost 0 bases at V and 6 bases at J; junction bases unmatched: 8.

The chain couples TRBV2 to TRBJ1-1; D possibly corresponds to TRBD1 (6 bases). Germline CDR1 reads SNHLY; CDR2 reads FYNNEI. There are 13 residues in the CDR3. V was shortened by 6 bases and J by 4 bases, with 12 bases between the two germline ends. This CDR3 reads CASRLTGLTEAFF. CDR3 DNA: TGTGCCAGCAGATTGACAGGTCTCACTGAAGCTTTCTTT.

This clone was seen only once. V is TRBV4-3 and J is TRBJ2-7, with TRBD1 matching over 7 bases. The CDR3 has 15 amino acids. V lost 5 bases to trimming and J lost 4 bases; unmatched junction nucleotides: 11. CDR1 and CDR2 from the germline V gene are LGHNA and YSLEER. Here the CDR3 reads CASSGSYGTAYEQYF. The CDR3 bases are TGCGCCAGCAGCGGGTCCTACGGGACAGCATACGAGCAGTACTTC.

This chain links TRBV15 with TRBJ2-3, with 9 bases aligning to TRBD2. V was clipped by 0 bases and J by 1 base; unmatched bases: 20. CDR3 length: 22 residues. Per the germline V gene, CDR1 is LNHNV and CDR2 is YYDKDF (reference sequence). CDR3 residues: CATSRDRSASGKWGLRTDTQYF. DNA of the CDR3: TGTGCCACCAGCAGAGATCGTTCGGCTAGCGGGAAATGGGGGCTACGCACAGATACGCAGTATTTT.

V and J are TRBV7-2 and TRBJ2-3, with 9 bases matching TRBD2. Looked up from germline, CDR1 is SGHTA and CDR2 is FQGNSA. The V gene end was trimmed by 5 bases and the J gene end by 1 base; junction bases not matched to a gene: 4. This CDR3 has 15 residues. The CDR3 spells CASSLRLAGTDTQYF. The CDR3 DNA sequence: TGTGCCAGCAGCCTCCGACTAGCGGGCACAGATACGCAGTATTTT. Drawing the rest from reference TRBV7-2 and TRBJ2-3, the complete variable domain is GAGVSQSPSNKVTEKGKDVELRCDPISGHTALYWYRQSLGQGLEFLIYFQGNSAPDKSGLPSDRFSAERTGGSVSTLTIQRTQQEDSAVYLCASSLRLAGTDTQYFGPGTRLTVL.

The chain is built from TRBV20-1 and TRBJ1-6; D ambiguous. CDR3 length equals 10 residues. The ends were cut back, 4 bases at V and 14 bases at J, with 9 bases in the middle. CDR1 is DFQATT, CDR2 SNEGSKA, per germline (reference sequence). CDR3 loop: CSATRLTLHF. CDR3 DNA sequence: TGCAGTGCTACGCGGTTGACCCTCCACTTT.

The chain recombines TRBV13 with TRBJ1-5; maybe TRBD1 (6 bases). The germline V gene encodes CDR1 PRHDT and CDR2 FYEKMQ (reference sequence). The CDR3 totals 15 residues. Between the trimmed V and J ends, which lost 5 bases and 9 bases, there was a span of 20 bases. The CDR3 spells CASSLRGGDGGPQHF. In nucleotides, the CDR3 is TGTGCCAGCAGCCTACGAGGGGGGGACGGGGGGCCCCAGCATTTT.

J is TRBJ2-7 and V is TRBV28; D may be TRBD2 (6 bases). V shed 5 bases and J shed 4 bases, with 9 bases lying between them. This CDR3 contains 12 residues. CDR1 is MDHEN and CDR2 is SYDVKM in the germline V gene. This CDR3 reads CASSQAGYEQYF. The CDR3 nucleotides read TGTGCCAGCAGTCAGGCGGGGTACGAGCAGTACTTC. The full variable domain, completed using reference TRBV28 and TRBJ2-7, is DVKVTQSSRYLVKRTGEKVFLECVQDMDHENMFWYRQDPGLGLRLIYFSYDVKMKEKGDIPEGYSVSREKKERFSLILESASTNQTSMYLCASSQAGYEQYFGPGTRLTVT.

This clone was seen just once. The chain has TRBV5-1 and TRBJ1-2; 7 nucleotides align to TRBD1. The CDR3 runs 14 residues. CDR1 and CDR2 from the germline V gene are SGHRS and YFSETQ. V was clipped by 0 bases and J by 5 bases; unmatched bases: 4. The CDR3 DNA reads TGCGCCAGCAGCTTGGGACAGGGTACTTATGGCTACACCTTC. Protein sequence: CASSLGQGTYGYTF.

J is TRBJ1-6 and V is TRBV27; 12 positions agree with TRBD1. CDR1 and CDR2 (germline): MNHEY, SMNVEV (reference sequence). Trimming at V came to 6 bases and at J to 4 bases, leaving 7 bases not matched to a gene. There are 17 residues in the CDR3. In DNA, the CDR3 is TGTGCCAGCAGCCGGGGACAGGGGGCTATTTATAATTCACCCCTCCACTTT. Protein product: CASSRGQGAIYNSPLHF.

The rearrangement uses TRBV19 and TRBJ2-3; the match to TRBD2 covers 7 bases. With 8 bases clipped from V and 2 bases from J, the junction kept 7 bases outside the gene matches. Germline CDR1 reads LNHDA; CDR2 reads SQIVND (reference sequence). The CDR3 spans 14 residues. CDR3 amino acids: CASASSGPTDTQYF. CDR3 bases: TGTGCCAGTGCTTCTAGCGGACCCACAGATACGCAGTATTTT.

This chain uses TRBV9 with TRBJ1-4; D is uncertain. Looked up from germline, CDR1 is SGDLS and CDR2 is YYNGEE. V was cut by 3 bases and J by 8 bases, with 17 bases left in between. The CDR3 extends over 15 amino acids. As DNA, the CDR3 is TGTGCCAGCAGCGCCCTGGGGAGTTTTAACGAAAAACTGTTTTTT. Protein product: CASSALGSFNEKLFF.

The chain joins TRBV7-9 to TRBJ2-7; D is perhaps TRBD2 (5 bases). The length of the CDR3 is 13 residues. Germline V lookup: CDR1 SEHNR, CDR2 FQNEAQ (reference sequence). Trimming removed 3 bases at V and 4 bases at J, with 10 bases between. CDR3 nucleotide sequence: TGTGCCAGCAGCTTGGAGGTCGGATACGAGCAGTACTTC. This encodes CASSLEVGYEQYF.

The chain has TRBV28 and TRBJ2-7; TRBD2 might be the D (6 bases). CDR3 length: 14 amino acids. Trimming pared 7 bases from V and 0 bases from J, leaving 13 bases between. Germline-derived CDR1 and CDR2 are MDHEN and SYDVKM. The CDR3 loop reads CASIGGVSSYEQYF. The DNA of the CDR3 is TGTGCCAGCATCGGCGGGGTTAGCTCCTACGAGCAGTACTTC. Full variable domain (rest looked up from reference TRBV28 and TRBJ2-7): DVKVTQSSRYLVKRTGEKVFLECVQDMDHENMFWYRQDPGLGLRLIYFSYDVKMKEKGDIPEGYSVSREKKERFSLILESASTNQTSMYLCASIGGVSSYEQYFGPGTRLTVT.

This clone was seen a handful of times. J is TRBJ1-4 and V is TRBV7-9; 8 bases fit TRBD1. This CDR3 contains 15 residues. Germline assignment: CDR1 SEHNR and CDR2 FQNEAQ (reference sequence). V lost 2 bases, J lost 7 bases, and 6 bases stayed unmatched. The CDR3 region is CASSLRQGATEKLFF. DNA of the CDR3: TGTGCCAGCAGCTTACGGCAGGGGGCAACTGAAAAACTGTTTTTT.

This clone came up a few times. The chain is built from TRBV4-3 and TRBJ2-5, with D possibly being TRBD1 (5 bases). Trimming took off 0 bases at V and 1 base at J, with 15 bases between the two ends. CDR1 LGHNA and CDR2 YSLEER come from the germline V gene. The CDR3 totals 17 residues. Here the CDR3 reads CASSQDWARASQETQYF. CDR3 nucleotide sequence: TGCGCCAGCAGCCAAGACTGGGCCAGGGCATCCCAAGAGACCCAGTACTTC.

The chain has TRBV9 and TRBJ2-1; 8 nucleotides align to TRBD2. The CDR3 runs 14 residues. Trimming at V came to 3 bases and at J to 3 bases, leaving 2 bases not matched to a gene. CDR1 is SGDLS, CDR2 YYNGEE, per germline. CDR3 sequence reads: CASSDGGVYNEQFF. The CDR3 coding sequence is TGTGCCAGCAGCGACGGGGGGGTCTACAATGAGCAGTTCTTC.

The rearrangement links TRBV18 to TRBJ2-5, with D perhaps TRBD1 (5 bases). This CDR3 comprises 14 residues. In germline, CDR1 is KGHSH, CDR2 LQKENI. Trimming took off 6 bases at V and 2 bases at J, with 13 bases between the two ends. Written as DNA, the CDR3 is TGTGCCAGCTCCGACAGTTTACAACAAGAGACCCAGTACTTC. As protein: CASSDSLQQETQYF.

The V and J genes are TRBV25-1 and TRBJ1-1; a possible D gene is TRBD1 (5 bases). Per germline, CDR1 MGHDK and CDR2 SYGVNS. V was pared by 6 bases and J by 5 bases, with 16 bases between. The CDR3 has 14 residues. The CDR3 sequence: CASRRDFGGTEAFF. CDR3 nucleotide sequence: TGTGCCAGCAGGAGGGACTTCGGGGGGACTGAAGCTTTCTTT.

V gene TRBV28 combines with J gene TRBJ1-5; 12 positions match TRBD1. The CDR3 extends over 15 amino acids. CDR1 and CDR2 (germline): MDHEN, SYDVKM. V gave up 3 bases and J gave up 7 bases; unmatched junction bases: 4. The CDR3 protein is CASSFGTGGIQPQHF. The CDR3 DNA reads TGTGCCAGCAGTTTTGGGACAGGGGGCATACAGCCCCAGCATTTT.

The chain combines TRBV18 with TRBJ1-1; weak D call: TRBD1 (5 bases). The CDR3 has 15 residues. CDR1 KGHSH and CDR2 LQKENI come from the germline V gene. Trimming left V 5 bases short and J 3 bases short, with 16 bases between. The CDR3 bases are TGTGCCAGCTCATCATTATCTCGGGGGGACACTGAAGCTTTCTTT. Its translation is CASSSLSRGDTEAFF.

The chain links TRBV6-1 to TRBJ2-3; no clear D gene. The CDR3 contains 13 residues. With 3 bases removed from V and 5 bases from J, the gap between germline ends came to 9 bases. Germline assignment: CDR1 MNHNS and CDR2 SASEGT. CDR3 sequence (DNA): TGTGCCAGCAGTGATTCAGGCCAAGATACGCAGTATTTT. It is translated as CASSDSGQDTQYF.